The next 10 T cell receptor beta chains were all read from a single sample in a study of technical replicates of blood from several donors. Data came from immunoSEQ multiplex PCR; TCRdb stores just in-frame clones and leaves some out. This repertoire shows some 93,000 clones, around 95% found once; its top ten account for about 0.26%. The sequenced sample consisted of T cells isolated from PBMCs. Receptor source: a human donor in good health.

The chain uses TRBV5-8 and TRBJ1-5; a possible D gene is TRBD1 (5 bases). The CDR3 covers 14 residues. V was pared by 5 bases and J by 4 bases, with 13 bases between. Germline loops: CDR1 SGHTS, CDR2 YDEGEE. CDR3 residues: CASRTGLENQPQHF. CDR3 DNA sequence: TGTGCCAGCAGAACGGGACTGGAAAATCAGCCCCAGCATTTT.

The V call is TRBV9, the J call TRBJ2-1; 9 nucleotides match TRBD2. There are 15 residues in the CDR3. J was trimmed by 4 bases and V by 5 bases; bases with no gene match: 7. In germline, CDR1 is SGDLS, CDR2 YYNGEE. As DNA, the CDR3 is TGTGCCAGCAGTGCGGGACTAGCTTTTTACAATGAGCAGTTCTTC. This translates into CASSAGLAFYNEQFF. Based on the CDR3 plus reference TRBV9 and TRBJ2-1, the full variable domain is DSGVTQTPKHLITATGQRVTLRCSPRSGDLSVYWYQQSLDQGLQFLIQYYNGEERAKGNILERFSAQQFPDLHSELNLSSLELGDSALYFCASSAGLAFYNEQFFGPGTRLTVL.

This clone has a single count. The genes are TRBV5-1 and TRBJ2-5; D might be TRBD2 (5 bases). CDR1 is SGHRS and CDR2 is YFSETQ in the germline V gene. There are 14 residues in the CDR3. V was cut by 1 base and J by 4 bases, with 11 bases left in between. The CDR3 reads CASSLSGVGETQYF. The CDR3 nucleotides read TGCGCCAGCAGCTTGTCCGGGGTTGGAGAGACCCAGTACTTC.

The J gene is TRBJ1-2, the V gene TRBV5-8; D is possibly TRBD1 (6 bases). The germline gives CDR1 SGHTS, CDR2 YDEGEE. The CDR3 covers 13 residues. Trimming took off 3 bases at V and 7 bases at J, with 13 bases between the two ends. CDR3 sequence reads: CASSSPGGRGYTF. The CDR3 nucleotides read TGTGCCAGCAGCTCCCCGGGGGGCCGTGGCTACACCTTC.

This rearrangement joins TRBV19 to TRBJ1-6, with 7 bases lining up with TRBD1. The V gene's germline CDR1 is LNHDA and CDR2 SQIVND (reference sequence). This CDR3 region has 17 residues. Losses at the gene ends were 3 bases for V and 5 bases for J; bases not matched to a gene: 10. The CDR3 coding sequence is TGTGCCAGTAGTATTCCTACCGCAGGGGGAAATAATTCACCCCTCCACTTT. This gives the protein CASSIPTAGGNNSPLHF.

The V call is TRBV10-3, the J call TRBJ2-2, with 8 nucleotides matching TRBD1. The CDR3 length is 15 residues. The V gene end was trimmed by 6 bases and the J gene end by 4 bases; junction bases not matched to a gene: 7. Germline-derived CDR1 and CDR2 are ENHRY and SYGVKD. Written as DNA, the CDR3 is TGTGCCATCAGCCACAGGACAGGGTCCACCGGGGAGCTGTTTTTT. Translated: CAISHRTGSTGELFF.

The chain combines TRBV27 with TRBJ1-4; 7 bases line up with TRBD1. The CDR3 loop spans 15 amino acids. The J segment lost 3 bases and the V segment lost 10 bases, leaving 11 bases of the junction unmatched. The germline CDR1 and CDR2 sequences are MNHEY and SMNVEV (reference sequence). The CDR3 spells CATSRTGESNEKLFF. DNA of the CDR3: TGTGCCACCTCGAGGACAGGCGAATCTAATGAAAAACTGTTTTTT.

This clone was counted once. The V gene is TRBV6-6, the J gene TRBJ1-5; D is ambiguous. The CDR3 runs 14 residues. From germline, CDR1 is MNHNY and CDR2 SVGAGI (reference sequence). Trimming cost V 4 bases and J 1 base, with 8 bases left between them. The CDR3 DNA reads TGTGCCAGCAGTTTCTTCTTGAGCAATCAGCCCCAGCATTTT. Translation gives CASSFFLSNQPQHF.

This clone has just one count. The chain couples TRBV7-2 to TRBJ1-3; no reliable D call. Germline CDR1 is SGHTA and CDR2 is FQGNSA. This CDR3 has 14 residues. The V end was cut by 1 base, the J end by 4 bases, with 8 bases between. The CDR3 loop reads CASSLETAGNTIYF. The DNA of the CDR3 is TGTGCCAGCAGCTTAGAAACAGCCGGAAACACCATATATTTT.

This chain links TRBV18 with TRBJ1-4, with 9 bases that match TRBD1. From germline, CDR1 is KGHSH and CDR2 LQKENI. The CDR3 runs 15 residues. J lost 7 bases, V lost 4 bases, and 7 bases had no gene match. The CDR3 DNA follows: TGTGCCAGCTCACAAGGGACAGGGAAAGGTGAAAAACTGTTTTTT. It specifies CASSQGTGKGEKLFF.